This T cell receptor beta chain is drawn from a study of blood T cells in healthy people across ages. Trimming stripped 1 base from V and 13 bases from J, with 14 bases between. Germline CDR1 is LGHNA and CDR2 is YNFKEQ. CDR3 length: 13 residues. This clonotype was seen once. No antigen is known for it. General observations from the study: Naive and antigen-experienced cells were not separated, limiting conclusive comparison. Getting older went along with TCR beta diversity per million T cells dropping roughly linearly. Aged donors had fewer naive CD4+ cells and lower diversity than long-lived donors.

Total RNA, at least 5 micrograms per sample, was extracted from PBMCs. Primers used in a second PCR of roughly 6 to 11 cycles were a sample-barcoded 5' primer and a J-beta primer mix. Each CDR3 protein gets one entry after TCRdb re-called the 5' RACE reads with MiXCR. The sample holds 1.4 million or so distinct CDR3 sequences, 35% to 45% seen once. The sample was blood. This receptor was taken from a woman under 30 in good health. V gene TRBV4-2 combines with J gene TRBJ2-4; D gene uncertain. CDR3 nucleotide sequence: TGTGCCAGCAGCCAAGCGGAAGACAATGAGCAGTACTTC. Translation gives CASSQAEDNEQYF.